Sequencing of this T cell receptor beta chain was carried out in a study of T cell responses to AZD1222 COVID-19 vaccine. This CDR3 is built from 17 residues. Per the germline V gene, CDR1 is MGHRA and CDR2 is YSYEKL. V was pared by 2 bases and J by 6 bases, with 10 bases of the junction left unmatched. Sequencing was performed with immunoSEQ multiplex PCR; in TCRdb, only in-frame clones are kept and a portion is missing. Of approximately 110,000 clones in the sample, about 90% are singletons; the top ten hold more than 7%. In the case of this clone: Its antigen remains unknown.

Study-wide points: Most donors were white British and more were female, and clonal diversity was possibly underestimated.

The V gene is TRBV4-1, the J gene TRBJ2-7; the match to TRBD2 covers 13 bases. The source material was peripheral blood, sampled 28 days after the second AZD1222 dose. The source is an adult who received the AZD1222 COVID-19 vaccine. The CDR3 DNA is TGCGCCAGCAGCCAACAACTCGGACTAGCGGGAGTCCTCGAGCAGTACTTC. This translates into CASSQQLGLAGVLEQYF.